A single sample gave rise to the 21 T cell receptor beta chains below, sequenced in a study of T cell responses to AZD1222 COVID-19 vaccine (dated by TCRdb to the early 2020s). Libraries came from the immunoSEQ multiplex PCR assay. The immuneACCESS repertoire file appears here via TCRdb, limited to in-frame rearrangements. These files lack a portion of the clones; in checked studies, under half of the deficit traces to unresolved V genes, and the cause of the others is not known. For this sample there are roughly 100,000 clones; 85% to 90% appear just once. 44% of the sample is taken by the ten largest. This specimen's time point label, per the study, means: about 28 days (+/-7) after the second vaccine dose. The sequenced sample was peripheral blood, obtained 28 days after the second AZD1222 dose. These receptors all come from an adult who received the AZD1222 COVID-19 vaccine.

The chain joins TRBV5-1 to TRBJ2-3; D unresolved. CDR3 length: 15 amino acids. Germline CDR1 is SGHRS and CDR2 is YFSETQ. V lost 4 bases and J 2 bases, leaving 14 bases between the germline ends. The chain's CDR3 is CASSHQMTLTDTQYF. The CDR3 region has the DNA TGCGCCAGCAGCCACCAGATGACTCTCACAGATACGCAGTATTTT.

V gene TRBV6-5 combines with J gene TRBJ1-2; D may be TRBD1 (5 bases). The CDR3 contains 14 residues. V was cut by 8 bases and J by 8 bases, with 21 bases left in between. The germline CDR1 and CDR2 sequences are MNHEY and SVGAGI. The CDR3 loop reads CASSVSQDFTGYTF. The CDR3 DNA reads as TGTGCCAGCTCCGTTTCACAGGATTTTACAGGCTACACCTTC.

The chain joins TRBV6-5 to TRBJ1-2; perhaps TRBD1 as D (5 bases). V was pared by 2 bases and J by 0 bases, with 10 bases between. The length of the CDR3 is 15 residues. Per the germline V gene, CDR1 is MNHEY and CDR2 is SVGAGI. The CDR3 here is CASSYGDRPNYGYTF. CDR3 DNA: TGTGCCAGCAGTTACGGAGACAGACCTAACTATGGCTACACCTTC.

The rearrangement links TRBV29-1 to TRBJ2-1; 7 nucleotides agree with TRBD2. Germline CDR1 reads SQVTM; CDR2 reads ANQGSEA. The CDR3 runs 14 residues. Unmatched junction bases numbered 2, after V lost 2 bases and J lost 1 base. The CDR3 DNA reads as TGCAGCGTTGAAAGGCGGGAGTCCTACAATGAGCAGTTCTTC. Its translation: CSVERRESYNEQFF.

The rearrangement joins TRBV27 to TRBJ2-7, with 8 bases identical to TRBD2. V shed 2 bases and J 5 bases; nucleotides not matched to a gene: 11. The CDR3 contains 16 residues. Germline V gene sequence: CDR1 MNHEY, CDR2 SMNVEV (reference sequence). The CDR3 region is CASSLRSGGLMNEQYF. The CDR3 DNA sequence: TGTGCCAGCAGTTTACGGTCGGGAGGGCTCATGAACGAGCAGTACTTC.

About this clone: Additional DNA sequences in this sample encode the identical CDR3. The chain is built from TRBV6-4 and TRBJ2-3, with D perhaps matching TRBD2 (6 bases). Germline V gene sequence: CDR1 MRHNA, CDR2 SNTAGT. V lost 0 bases to trimming and J lost 1 base, with 14 bases between them. This CDR3 region has 17 residues. Here the CDR3 DNA reads TGTGCCAGCAGTGACTCGTTTCGGGCTAGCGGCACAGATACGCAGTATTTT. Translation: CASSDSFRASGTDTQYF.

The V and J genes are TRBV19 and TRBJ1-1; possible D gene TRBD1, 5 bases. The CDR3 length is 14 residues. Trimming stripped 3 bases from V and 3 bases from J, with 11 bases between. Germline loops: CDR1 LNHDA, CDR2 SQIVND (reference sequence). CDR3 loop: CASSIPGLYTEAFF. The CDR3 nucleotides read TGTGCCAGTAGTATTCCAGGGCTGTACACTGAAGCTTTCTTT.

The chain combines TRBV18 with TRBJ2-3, with 15 bases identical to TRBD2. This CDR3 contains 17 residues. In germline, CDR1 is KGHSH, CDR2 LQKENI. With V trimmed by 0 bases and J by 5 bases, 3 bases remained unmatched. In nucleotides, the CDR3 is TGTGCCAGCTCACCACCGGGACTAGCGGGAGGTATAGATACGCAGTATTTT. Translating gives CASSPPGLAGGIDTQYF.

V usage is TRBV30 and J usage is TRBJ2-3, with 11 positions matching TRBD2. Germline CDR1 is GTSNPN and CDR2 is SVGIG (reference sequence). This CDR3 has 14 amino acids. Trimming took 0 bases from V and 7 from J; bases not matched to a gene: 3. This CDR3 is CAWSVSGGDNTQYF. CDR3 bases: TGTGCCTGGAGTGTTAGCGGGGGGGATAATACGCAGTATTTT.

The J gene is TRBJ2-3, the V gene TRBV29-1; 12 bases line up with TRBD2. J was trimmed by 3 bases and V by 7 bases; bases with no gene match: 14. Germline loops: CDR1 SQVTM, CDR2 ANQGSEA. The CDR3 has 17 amino acids. The CDR3 sequence: CSAVVVTTSGRTDTQYF. The CDR3 DNA reads as TGCAGCGCCGTCGTGGTTACGACTAGCGGGAGAACAGATACGCAGTATTTT.

The chain has TRBV7-2 and TRBJ2-6; TRBD1 is a possible D gene (6 bases). Germline V lookup: CDR1 SGHTA, CDR2 FQGNSA. Trimming took off 6 bases at V and 0 bases at J, with 9 bases between the two ends. The CDR3 consists of 15 residues. DNA of the CDR3: TGTGCCAGCAGACCACAGGGCTCTGGGGCCAACGTCCTGACTTTC. It encodes CASRPQGSGANVLTF. The full variable domain, with the rest looked up from reference TRBV7-2 and TRBJ2-6, is GAGVSQSPSNKVTEKGKDVELRCDPISGHTALYWYRQSLGQGLEFLIYFQGNSAPDKSGLPSDRFSAERTGGSVSTLTIQRTQQEDSAVYLCASRPQGSGANVLTFGAGSRLTVL.

V is TRBV5-6 and J is TRBJ2-2, with D uncertain. The CDR3 spans 16 residues. Germline CDR1 and CDR2: SGHDT and YYEEEE. V lost 0 bases, J lost 0 bases, and 9 bases lay in between. CDR3 in amino acids: CASSLVQAANTGELFF. CDR3 coding DNA: TGTGCCAGCAGCTTGGTGCAGGCCGCGAACACCGGGGAGCTGTTTTTT.

The chain couples TRBV7-2 to TRBJ2-3, with 7 bases lining up with TRBD2. After removal of 6 bases from V and 3 bases from J, the junction contained 6 bases not matched to a gene. CDR1 is SGHTA and CDR2 is FQGNSA in the germline V gene. CDR3 length: 14 amino acids. The CDR3 DNA reads as TGTGCCAGCAGACTAGCGCCAAATACAGATACGCAGTATTTT. The encoded protein is CASRLAPNTDTQYF.

The gene calls are TRBV28 and TRBJ2-1; perhaps TRBD2 as D (6 bases). V gave up 7 bases and J gave up 1 base, with 14 bases separating them. Germline V gene lookup returns CDR1 MDHEN and CDR2 SYDVKM. The CDR3 covers 15 residues. DNA of the CDR3: TGTGCCAGCACGGAGGGTGGGTCTTCCTACAATGAGCAGTTCTTC. Amino acid sequence: CASTEGGSSYNEQFF. The full variable domain, its missing parts supplied by reference TRBV28 and TRBJ2-1, is DVKVTQSSRYLVKRTGEKVFLECVQDMDHENMFWYRQDPGLGLRLIYFSYDVKMKEKGDIPEGYSVSREKKERFSLILESASTNQTSMYLCASTEGGSSYNEQFFGPGTRLTVL.

The chain is built from TRBV28 and TRBJ2-7; 9 bases line up with TRBD1. This CDR3 has 14 residues. Germline V CDR1 and CDR2: MDHEN, SYDVKM. V lost 6 bases and J lost 4; bases outside the gene matches: 7. CDR3 in DNA: TGTGCCAGCAGGAAAGACAGGGGGGGATACGAGCAGTACTTC. It codes for CASRKDRGGYEQYF. The whole variable domain, remainder taken from reference TRBV28 and TRBJ2-7, is DVKVTQSSRYLVKRTGEKVFLECVQDMDHENMFWYRQDPGLGLRLIYFSYDVKMKEKGDIPEGYSVSREKKERFSLILESASTNQTSMYLCASRKDRGGYEQYFGPGTRLTVT.

The chain recombines TRBV28 with TRBJ2-4, with 10 positions matching TRBD2. The CDR3 extends over 14 amino acids. J was trimmed by 4 bases and V by 5 bases; bases with no gene match: 2. Per germline, CDR1 MDHEN and CDR2 SYDVKM. CDR3 amino acids: CASSRGLAKNIQYF. The DNA for the CDR3 is TGTGCCAGCAGTCGGGGACTAGCGAAAAACATTCAGTACTTC.

CDR3 sequence reads: CASTGTSGSSQYNEQFF. The CDR3 region has the DNA TGTGCCAGTACTGGGACTAGCGGGAGTTCCCAATACAATGAGCAGTTCTTC. The chain carries TRBV19 and TRBJ2-1, with 14 bases that match TRBD2. The germline V gene encodes CDR1 LNHDA and CDR2 SQIVND (reference sequence). V shed 7 bases, J shed 4 bases, and the junction held 9 bases outside the gene matches. This CDR3 region has 17 residues.

V usage is TRBV6-5 and J usage is TRBJ2-1; 11 bases map to TRBD2. The CDR3 is 15 residues long. From germline, CDR1 is MNHEY and CDR2 SVGAGI. Germline trimming cut 4 bases from V and 6 bases from J; bases unmatched to any gene: 5. The CDR3 loop reads CASSFSGTSGNEQFF. The DNA of the CDR3 is TGTGCCAGCAGTTTTTCCGGGACTAGCGGCAATGAGCAGTTCTTC.

This chain links TRBV7-2 with TRBJ2-4, with D unclear. V lost 1 base and J 0 bases, leaving 13 bases between the germline ends. The CDR3 has 17 residues. Looked up from germline, CDR1 is SGHTA and CDR2 is FQGNSA. The CDR3 DNA sequence: TGTGCCAGCAGCTTAGTTGGCGGTCACCTAGCCAAAAACATTCAGTACTTC. Protein product: CASSLVGGHLAKNIQYF. Filled out from reference TRBV7-2 and TRBJ2-4, the complete variable domain reads GAGVSQSPSNKVTEKGKDVELRCDPISGHTALYWYRQSLGQGLEFLIYFQGNSAPDKSGLPSDRFSAERTGGSVSTLTIQRTQQEDSAVYLCASSLVGGHLAKNIQYFGAGTRLSVL.

This clone appeared a few times. The chain links TRBV4-1 to TRBJ2-1; 9 bases align to TRBD2. The CDR3 contains 19 residues. V lost 3 bases and J lost 1; bases outside the gene matches: 13. CDR1 MGHRA and CDR2 YSYEKL come from the germline V gene. The CDR3 spells CASSHIGLAGSRSYNEQFF. The CDR3 coding sequence is TGCGCCAGCAGCCATATCGGGCTAGCGGGAAGCAGGTCCTACAATGAGCAGTTCTTC.

The V call is TRBV2, the J call TRBJ2-3; tentatively, D is TRBD2 (5 bases). The germline V gene encodes CDR1 SNHLY and CDR2 FYNNEI. With 8 bases removed from V and 0 bases from J, the gap between germline ends came to 15 bases. The length of the CDR3 is 15 residues. As DNA, the CDR3 is TGTGCCAGCCGCCGGAGAGCGGATAGCACAGATACGCAGTATTTT. It specifies CASRRRADSTDTQYF.